What follows are 20 T cell receptor beta chains derived from one specimen sequenced in a study of CD8+CD57+ T cells in acquired aplastic anemia. For CDR3 and TCR beta VDJ profiling, genomic DNA was the template used. TCRdb fed the reads into MiXCR, producing one record per CDR3 protein. The data hold about 110,000 distinct CDR3 sequences, with roughly 50% observed a single time. Source material: sorted CD4+, CD8+, or CD8+CD57+ T cells (not recorded which) from PBMCs. The origin of the receptors is a human donor in good health, serving as a control.

This chain joins TRBV24-1 and TRBJ2-3, with TRBD2 matching over 8 bases. This CDR3 comprises 15 residues. The germline CDR1 and CDR2 sequences are KGHDR and SFDVKD. The V and J ends lost 5 bases and 1 base, in that order; junction bases with no gene match: 4. CDR3 protein: CATSARAGGTDTQYF. The CDR3 DNA sequence: TGTGCCACCAGTGCACGAGCGGGAGGCACAGATACGCAGTATTTT.

V gene TRBV6-5 combines with J gene TRBJ1-5; maybe TRBD1 (5 bases). CDR1 and CDR2 from the germline V gene are MNHEY and SVGAGI. V lost 0 bases and J 0 bases, leaving 6 bases between the germline ends. There are 15 residues in the CDR3. Here the CDR3 reads CASSYSQGSNQPQHF. The CDR3 DNA is TGTGCCAGCAGTTACTCGCAGGGTAGCAATCAGCCCCAGCATTTT.

The sample holds many counts of this clonotype. The chain recombines TRBV12-3 or TRBV12-4 with TRBJ2-7; 7 bases are a match to TRBD1. The trim removed 5 bases at V and 0 bases at J, leaving 16 bases unmatched. The CDR3 runs to 18 residues. CDR3 sequence (DNA): TGTGCCAGCAGTAATACCGGGACAGAAGGCCCTGACTCCTACGAGCAGTACTTC. It codes for CASSNTGTEGPDSYEQYF.

As to this clonotype: The CDR3 does not close with the conserved phenylalanine or tryptophan, likely indicating a read error. This sequence joins TRBV25-1 and TRBJ2-7; either TRBD1 or TRBD2 may supply D (6 bases each). The germline V and J ends were trimmed by 4 bases and 7 bases, with 14 bases remaining between them. The CDR3 extends over 13 amino acids. The germline gives CDR1 MGHDK, CDR2 SYGVNS. In nucleotides, the CDR3 is TGTGCCAGCAGTGGGGGGGCAGGGCGGGAGCAGTACCTC. It translates to CASSGGAGREQYL.

The chain has TRBV19 and TRBJ2-7; D possibly corresponds to TRBD2 (7 bases). This CDR3 spans 13 amino acids. Germline CDR1 LNHDA, CDR2 SQIVND (reference sequence). Trimming pared 8 bases from V and 4 bases from J, leaving 15 bases between. The CDR3 loop reads CASGRAGAYEQYF. CDR3 DNA: TGTGCCAGTGGTAGGGCGGGGGCTTACGAGCAGTACTTC.

The chain has TRBV10-3 and TRBJ2-7, with 10 bases aligning to TRBD2. Per germline, CDR1 ENHRY and CDR2 SYGVKD. The CDR3 loop spans 15 amino acids. V shed 6 bases and J 2 bases; nucleotides not matched to a gene: 7. In DNA, the CDR3 is TGTGCCATCAGGCCCACTAGCGGGATAACCTACGAGCAGTACTTC. Amino acid sequence: CAIRPTSGITYEQYF.

The table lists this clonotype with many counts. The rearrangement joins TRBV10-2 to TRBJ2-3; D might be TRBD1 (5 bases). From germline, CDR1 is WSHSY and CDR2 SAAADI. The CDR3 spans 12 residues. The ends were cut back, 8 bases at V and 7 bases at J, with 13 bases in the middle. The CDR3 DNA sequence: TGCGCCAGCTTGTTAGACAGTTATACGCAGTATTTT. Encoded protein: CASLLDSYTQYF.

The V and J genes are TRBV19 and TRBJ2-2; TRBD1 aligns across 7 bases. CDR1 is LNHDA and CDR2 is SQIVND in the germline V gene (reference sequence). After removal of 9 bases from V and 7 bases from J, the junction contained 14 bases not matched to a gene. There are 15 residues in the CDR3. The chain's CDR3 is CASSLTGKDSGELFF. DNA of the CDR3: TGTGCCAGCAGCCTGACAGGGAAGGATAGCGGGGAGCTGTTTTTT.

Concerning this clonotype: Given the absence of the conserved phenylalanine or tryptophan at the CDR3 end, a read error is likely. The V gene is TRBV27, the J gene TRBJ1-1; D gene unclear. CDR3 length equals 14 residues. From germline, CDR1 is MNHEY and CDR2 SMNVEV (reference sequence). Trimming took off 4 bases at V and 2 bases at J, with 11 bases between the two ends. This CDR3 is CASSSISVNTEAFI. The CDR3 nucleotides are TGTGCCAGCAGTTCAATATCGGTAAACACTGAAGCTTTCATT.

This clonotype turned up a few times. This chain connects TRBV6-5 to TRBJ2-2; D uncertain. The CDR3 is 16 amino acids. From germline, CDR1 is MNHEY and CDR2 SVGAGI. V gave up 3 bases and J gave up 3 bases, with 14 bases separating them. The CDR3 reads CASSYTGLVDTGELFF. DNA of the CDR3: TGTGCCAGCAGTTATACCGGTTTGGTGGACACCGGGGAGCTGTTTTTT.

V is TRBV9 and J is TRBJ2-5; TRBD1 might be the D (6 bases). The CDR3 has 14 amino acids. The V end was cut by 3 bases, the J end by 0 bases, with 9 bases between. CDR1 and CDR2 from the germline V gene are SGDLS and YYNGEE. The CDR3: CASSGWDNQETQYF. CDR3 DNA sequence: TGTGCCAGCAGCGGCTGGGACAACCAAGAGACCCAGTACTTC.

The chain's CDR3 is CASSEYEEGQVSSYNSPLHF. CDR3 nucleotides: TGTGCCAGCAGTGAATATGAAGAGGGACAGGTAAGCTCCTATAATTCACCCCTCCACTTT. The chain has TRBV25-1 and TRBJ1-6; 8 nucleotides line up with TRBD1. This CDR3 comprises 20 residues. V shed 0 bases and J 0 bases; nucleotides not matched to a gene: 10. Germline V gene lookup returns CDR1 MGHDK and CDR2 SYGVNS. Together with reference TRBV25-1 and TRBJ1-6, the CDR3 gives the full variable domain: EADIYQTPRYLVIGTGKKITLECSQTMGHDKMYWYQQDPGMELHLIHYSYGVNSTEKGDLSSESTVSRIRTEHFPLTLESARPSHTSQYLCASSEYEEGQVSSYNSPLHFGNGTRLTVT.

V is TRBV20-1 and J is TRBJ2-1; D may be TRBD1 or TRBD2 (5 bases each). Trimming shortened V by 4 bases and J by 14 bases, and 15 bases separated the two germline ends. There are 11 residues in the CDR3. Germline loops: CDR1 DFQATT, CDR2 SNEGSKA (reference sequence). CDR3 protein: CSAIRDPEEFF. In nucleotides, the CDR3 is TGCAGTGCTATCCGGGACCCCGAAGAGTTCTTC.

V gene TRBV7-9 combines with J gene TRBJ1-2; 8 positions match TRBD1. Per germline, CDR1 SEHNR and CDR2 FQNEAQ (reference sequence). The CDR3 loop spans 15 amino acids. The V segment lost 2 bases and the J segment 2 bases; nucleotides outside the gene matches: 4. CDR3: CASSLYTGGNYGYTF. CDR3 bases: TGTGCCAGCAGCTTATATACAGGGGGAAACTATGGCTACACCTTC.

V and J are TRBV20-1 and TRBJ1-3; D gene ambiguous. Between the trimmed V and J ends, which lost 1 base and 0 bases, there was a span of 7 bases. This CDR3 has 14 amino acids. From germline, CDR1 is DFQATT and CDR2 SNEGSKA (reference sequence). The CDR3 spells CSARVLNSGNTIYF. CDR3 nucleotides: TGCAGTGCTAGAGTCCTGAACTCTGGAAACACCATATATTTT.

The rearrangement uses TRBV29-1 and TRBJ2-1; the match to TRBD2 covers 9 bases. Trimming cost V 4 bases and J 15 bases; bases outside gene matches: 10. The CDR3 runs 12 residues. From germline, CDR1 is SQVTM and CDR2 ANQGSEA. Here the CDR3 reads CSVVPAGGPRFF. The CDR3 nucleotides read TGCAGCGTTGTCCCTGCGGGGGGGCCCCGGTTCTTC.

This clonotype was seen repeatedly, ten times or more. The chain joins TRBV13 to TRBJ2-3; 12 nucleotides match TRBD2. Per germline, CDR1 PRHDT and CDR2 FYEKMQ (reference sequence). The J segment lost 2 bases and the V segment lost 5 bases, leaving 8 bases of the junction unmatched. This CDR3 spans 17 amino acids. CDR3 region: CASSNSTSGGNTDTQYF. As DNA, the CDR3 is TGTGCCAGCAGCAATTCGACTAGCGGGGGAAACACAGATACGCAGTATTTT.

This clonotype was detected many times. The rearrangement uses TRBV4-3 and TRBJ2-2; D may be TRBD1 (6 bases). V was trimmed by 0 bases and J by 1 base, leaving 9 bases between them. The germline V gene encodes CDR1 LGHNA and CDR2 YSLEER. The CDR3 extends over 16 amino acids. The CDR3: CASSQDQGRNTGELFF. CDR3 coding DNA: TGCGCCAGCAGCCAAGACCAGGGGCGGAACACCGGGGAGCTGTTTTTT.

The chain uses TRBV7-6 and TRBJ1-2; D is unresolved. CDR1 is SGHVS, CDR2 FNYEAQ, per germline. CDR3 size: 14 residues. Trimming cost V 0 bases and J 2 bases, with 7 bases left between them. The DNA of the CDR3 is TGTGCCAGCAGCTTAGCGGATACAAACTATGGCTACACCTTC. Protein product: CASSLADTNYGYTF.

This clonotype was observed a few times. V usage is TRBV9 and J usage is TRBJ1-2; D may be TRBD1 (5 bases). The CDR3 is 14 amino acids. From germline, CDR1 is SGDLS and CDR2 YYNGEE. V lost 0 bases and J 4 bases, leaving 10 bases between the germline ends. This CDR3 is CASSVGQGGYGYTF. CDR3 DNA sequence: TGTGCCAGCAGCGTAGGTCAGGGTGGCTATGGCTACACCTTC.